Listed here are 31 T cell receptor beta chains from one sample, sequenced in a study of response to subunit inactivated influenza vaccine. TCRdb re-analysed the RT-PCR reads in MiXCR, keeping a single row per CDR3 protein. The sample includes around 750,000 distinct CDR3 sequences, 21% of them seen just once. The sample in question was PBMCs from blood, obtained approximately 5 days after vaccination. Source of these receptors: a man in his forties or fifties who received an inactivated influenza vaccine.

The chain uses TRBV20-1 and TRBJ1-1, with TRBD1 identical over 7 bases. The CDR3 totals 12 residues. Trimming removed 5 bases from V and 6 bases from J; junction bases left unmatched: 6. CDR1 and CDR2 (germline): DFQATT, SNEGSKA (reference sequence). The CDR3 sequence: CSAEGGLPEAFF. Here the CDR3 DNA reads TGCAGTGCTGAAGGGGGCTTACCTGAAGCTTTCTTT.

This clonotype turned up a few times. The chain couples TRBV6-1 to TRBJ1-2; perhaps TRBD1 as D (6 bases). This CDR3 contains 16 residues. CDR1 is MNHNS, CDR2 SASEGT, per germline. Trimming removed 6 bases from V and 1 base from J, with 18 bases in between. The DNA for the CDR3 is TGTGCCAGCAGATCTAAACAGCAGGGGCGTAACTATGGCTACACCTTC. It specifies CASRSKQQGRNYGYTF.

V is TRBV12-3 or TRBV12-4 and J is TRBJ2-4; 11 bases match TRBD2. This CDR3 is built from 14 residues. V was clipped by 2 bases and J by 9 bases; unmatched bases: 3. The CDR3 sequence: CASSLLAGGLIQYF. The CDR3 coding sequence is TGTGCCAGCAGTTTATTAGCGGGAGGGCTCATTCAGTACTTC.

This clonotype occurred a few times. The J gene is TRBJ2-5, the V gene TRBV5-1, with 11 bases aligning to TRBD2. This CDR3 is built from 15 residues. V was clipped by 1 base and J by 4 bases; unmatched bases: 3. Germline values: CDR1 SGHRS, CDR2 YFSETQ. DNA of the CDR3: TGCGCCAGCAGCTTGACTAGCGGGAGAACAGAGACCCAGTACTTC. Translation gives CASSLTSGRTETQYF.

The V and J genes are TRBV7-9 and TRBJ1-6; D is ambiguous. This CDR3 contains 12 residues. The V end was cut by 5 bases, the J end by 10 bases, with 9 bases between. The germline V gene has CDR1 SEHNR and CDR2 FQNEAQ (reference sequence). CDR3 nucleotide sequence: TGTGCCAGCAGCCGTCATGGATCACCCCTCCACTTT. Residues: CASSRHGSPLHF.

J is TRBJ2-6 and V is TRBV5-1; the D gene is possibly TRBD1 (7 bases). There are 17 residues in the CDR3. Germline loops: CDR1 SGHRS, CDR2 YFSETQ. Trimming removed 3 bases at V and 0 bases at J, with 13 bases between. CDR3 DNA: TGCGCCAGCAGCTCCCGACAGGGACTCTCTGGGGCCAACGTCCTGACTTTC. Protein product: CASSSRQGLSGANVLTF.

The V gene is TRBV7-9, the J gene TRBJ1-1; D gene uncertain. Trimming left V 6 bases short and J 4 bases short, with 12 bases between. The CDR3 length is 13 residues. Germline V gene data show CDR1 as SEHNR and CDR2 as FQNEAQ (reference sequence). The CDR3 spells CASRPTIITEAFF. The CDR3 nucleotides read TGTGCCAGCAGGCCTACTATAATCACTGAAGCTTTCTTT.

This clonotype was picked up a small number of times. The chain uses TRBV4-3 and TRBJ2-3; D is possibly TRBD1 (5 bases). V was clipped by 4 bases and J by 2 bases, with 16 bases between them. The CDR3 is 16 amino acids. CDR1 LGHNA and CDR2 YSLEER come from the germline V gene. CDR3: CASSPQGSLPTDTQYF. Written as DNA, the CDR3 is TGCGCCAGCAGCCCCCAGGGCTCCTTACCCACAGATACGCAGTATTTT.

This clonotype has just a few counts. The gene calls are TRBV7-2 and TRBJ2-3, with TRBD2 identical over 7 bases. Germline-derived CDR1 and CDR2 are SGHTA and FQGNSA. Unmatched junction bases numbered 4, after V lost 5 bases and J lost 2 bases. The CDR3 is 14 amino acids. The CDR3: CASSTTSATDTQYF. For the CDR3, the DNA is TGTGCCAGCAGCACTACTAGCGCCACAGATACGCAGTATTTT.

The V call is TRBV3-1, the J call TRBJ2-7; tentative D call: TRBD2 (7 bases). V lost 6 bases and J 5 bases, leaving 14 bases between the germline ends. This CDR3 region has 13 residues. Per the germline V gene, CDR1 is LGHDT and CDR2 is YNNKEL (reference sequence). Written as DNA, the CDR3 is TGTGCCAGCAGGCTCAAGGGGGGGGACGAGCAGTACTTC. This gives the protein CASRLKGGDEQYF.

This sequence joins TRBV20-1 and TRBJ2-7, with D perhaps matching TRBD2 (5 bases). The CDR3 is 15 residues long. Trimming pared 3 bases from V and 0 bases from J, leaving 15 bases between. Germline V gives CDR1 DFQATT, CDR2 SNEGSKA (reference sequence). Written as DNA, the CDR3 is TGCAGTGCTAGGAGTCGAGCGGTTTCCTCCTACGAGCAGTACTTC. The encoded protein is CSARSRAVSSYEQYF.

The V gene is TRBV12-3 or TRBV12-4, the J gene TRBJ2-2; no clear D gene. Trimming left V 6 bases short and J 0 bases short, with 8 bases between. This CDR3 has 14 residues. The DNA for the CDR3 is TGTGCCAGCAGCCCGACAACGAACACCGGGGAGCTGTTTTTT. It codes for CASSPTTNTGELFF.

The sample holds a few counts of this clonotype. The chain carries TRBV6-1 and TRBJ2-1, with D maybe TRBD2 (7 bases). The germline CDR1 and CDR2 sequences are MNHNS and SASEGT. Trimming stripped 7 bases from V and 9 bases from J, with 22 bases between. The CDR3 is made up of 15 amino acids. The CDR3, as DNA: TGTGCCAGCATAGGGGGGGCGGACAATGAGGCTGAGCAGTTCTTC. This gives the protein CASIGGADNEAEQFF.

This clonotype was observed many times. The gene calls are TRBV5-1 and TRBJ1-3, with 8 bases identical to TRBD1. CDR3 length: 14 amino acids. Germline values: CDR1 SGHRS, CDR2 YFSETQ. V shed 4 bases, J shed 4 bases, and the junction held 4 bases outside the gene matches. CDR3 in DNA: TGCGCCAGCAGCAGCGGACAGGGAGGAAACACCATATATTTT. Translation gives CASSSGQGGNTIYF.

This chain uses TRBV5-1 with TRBJ1-2; D might be TRBD1 (5 bases). V was clipped by 1 base and J by 2 bases, with 12 bases between them. Germline CDR1 reads SGHRS; CDR2 reads YFSETQ. The CDR3 spans 15 residues. CDR3 protein: CASSLRGTDNYGYTF. DNA for the CDR3: TGCGCCAGCAGCTTGAGGGGTACAGACAACTATGGCTACACCTTC.

J is TRBJ2-5 and V is TRBV20-1; D might be TRBD2 (6 bases). V shed 3 bases and J shed 1 base, with 12 bases lying between them. CDR1 and CDR2 (germline): DFQATT, SNEGSKA (reference sequence). This CDR3 region has 14 residues. CDR3 protein: CSASLLAAQETQYF. The CDR3 DNA sequence: TGCAGTGCTAGCCTACTAGCAGCCCAAGAGACCCAGTACTTC.

The rearrangement uses TRBV7-2 and TRBJ1-3; the D is unclear. Germline CDR1 reads SGHTA; CDR2 reads FQGNSA. The CDR3 runs 13 residues. V lost 4 bases, J lost 4 bases, and 8 bases lay in between. CDR3 protein: CASSSIQGNTIYF. The CDR3 DNA reads as TGTGCCAGCAGCTCCATACAGGGAAACACCATATATTTT.

The chain employs TRBV6-5 and TRBJ2-2; TRBD1 is a possible D gene (6 bases). Germline loops: CDR1 MNHEY, CDR2 SVGAGI. The CDR3 runs to 17 residues. Trimming removed 0 bases at V and 3 bases at J, with 14 bases between. CDR3 sequence reads: CASSYSISSGDTGELFF. The CDR3 bases are TGTGCCAGCAGTTACTCGATTTCGTCAGGGGACACCGGGGAGCTGTTTTTT.

The chain is built from TRBV20-1 and TRBJ2-1; maybe TRBD2 (7 bases). Germline CDR1 is DFQATT and CDR2 is SNEGSKA (reference sequence). The V end lost 2 bases, the J end lost 9 bases, and 17 bases lay between the germline ends. There are 14 residues in the CDR3. CDR3 region: CSARPAGRGGEQFF. CDR3 nucleotide sequence: TGCAGTGCTAGACCCGCGGGGAGGGGGGGTGAGCAGTTCTTC.

The V call is TRBV27, the J call TRBJ2-3; 8 bases line up with TRBD2. The V gene's germline CDR1 is MNHEY and CDR2 SMNVEV (reference sequence). The CDR3 spans 20 residues. The V segment lost 2 bases and the J segment 0 bases; nucleotides outside the gene matches: 16. The chain's CDR3 is CASSLRGIRASGPSTDTQYF. The CDR3 nucleotides read TGTGCCAGCAGTTTAAGGGGGATCCGCGCTAGCGGGCCTAGCACAGATACGCAGTATTTT.

The chain carries TRBV5-1 and TRBJ2-7; 7 nucleotides line up with TRBD1. This CDR3 region has 13 residues. J lost 6 bases, V lost 9 bases, and 12 bases had no gene match. CDR1 and CDR2 (germline): SGHRS, YFSETQ. CDR3 protein: CATRTGTAGEQYF. For the CDR3, the DNA is TGCGCCACCCGTACCGGGACAGCCGGCGAGCAGTACTTC.

V and J are TRBV20-1 and TRBJ1-2; 9 bases fit TRBD1. Unmatched junction bases numbered 4, after V lost 5 bases and J lost 6 bases. CDR1 and CDR2 (germline): DFQATT, SNEGSKA (reference sequence). CDR3 size: 12 residues. CDR3 loop: CSAPGTGNGYTF. CDR3 bases: TGCAGTGCTCCCGGGACAGGGAATGGCTACACCTTC.

This clonotype was detected ten times or more. J is TRBJ1-1 and V is TRBV4-3, with TRBD1 matching over 7 bases. This CDR3 is built from 15 residues. V was pared by 3 bases and J by 2 bases, with 6 bases of the junction left unmatched. CDR1 is LGHNA, CDR2 YSLEER, per germline. CDR3 in amino acids: CASSQARDRNTEAFF. The CDR3, as DNA: TGCGCCAGCAGCCAGGCCCGGGACAGAAACACTGAAGCTTTCTTT.

This clonotype was seen a handful of times. V and J are TRBV6-1 and TRBJ2-3; the match to TRBD2 covers 14 bases. The CDR3 sequence is 17 residues long. Germline V gives CDR1 MNHNS, CDR2 SASEGT. V lost 6 bases, J lost 2 bases, and 7 bases stayed unmatched. The CDR3 DNA reads as TGTGCCAGCAGAACCCCGGGACTAGCGGGGGACACAGATACGCAGTATTTT. Translation gives CASRTPGLAGDTDTQYF.

Only a few counts were recorded for this clonotype. The chain carries TRBV5-1 and TRBJ2-3; 8 bases map to TRBD1. The germline V gene has CDR1 SGHRS and CDR2 YFSETQ. There are 14 residues in the CDR3. V lost 4 bases to trimming and J lost 4 bases; unmatched junction nucleotides: 5. The CDR3 sequence: CASSDDRGADTQYF. The CDR3 DNA reads as TGCGCCAGCAGCGATGACAGGGGTGCAGATACGCAGTATTTT.

The CDR3 sequence: CATSDFETQYF. The DNA of the CDR3 is TGTGCCACCAGTGATTTTGAGACCCAGTACTTC. The rearrangement joins TRBV24-1 to TRBJ2-5; D not resolved. This CDR3 region has 11 residues. CDR1 is KGHDR and CDR2 is SFDVKD in the germline V gene. V dropped 1 base and J dropped 5 bases, with 1 base sitting between them.

The chain carries TRBV10-3 and TRBJ2-7, with D perhaps matching TRBD1 or TRBD2 (5 bases each). CDR3 length equals 13 residues. The V and J ends lost 10 bases and 3 bases respectively, with 16 bases between them. CDR1 is ENHRY, CDR2 SYGVKD, per germline. Here the CDR3 DNA reads TGTGCCACCGGGACCGGGACGTACTACGAGCAGTACTTC. Its translation: CATGTGTYYEQYF.

The rearrangement uses TRBV7-6 and TRBJ2-1, with D unclear. Looked up from germline, CDR1 is SGHVS and CDR2 is FNYEAQ. CDR3 length: 13 residues. Trimming took off 2 bases at V and 4 bases at J, with 6 bases between the two ends. The CDR3 nucleotides are TGTGCCAGCAGCTTAATGGATTACAATGAGCAGTTCTTC. Its translation is CASSLMDYNEQFF.

The V and J genes are TRBV7-8 and TRBJ2-3; 14 nucleotides match TRBD2. The V segment lost 5 bases and the J segment 11 bases; nucleotides outside the gene matches: 9. Germline assignment: CDR1 SGHVS and CDR2 FQNEAQ. CDR3 length equals 15 residues. The CDR3 region is CASSPSLGLAGGQYF. The CDR3, as DNA: TGTGCCAGCAGCCCATCCCTAGGACTAGCGGGGGGGCAGTATTTT.

The chain's CDR3 is CAGDIFSGNTIYF. CDR3 in DNA: TGTGCCGGTGACATATTCTCTGGAAACACCATATATTTT. This chain links TRBV30 with TRBJ1-3; the D is unclear. There are 13 residues in the CDR3. Trimming removed 8 bases from V and 0 bases from J, with 11 bases in between. Germline CDR1 GTSNPN, CDR2 SVGIG (reference sequence).

The rearrangement links TRBV7-2 to TRBJ2-7; no reliable D call. Germline V gives CDR1 SGHTA, CDR2 FQGNSA. V was trimmed by 5 bases and J by 0 bases, leaving 8 bases between them. The length of the CDR3 is 13 residues. The CDR3 bases are TGTGCCAGCAGCCATCCGAGCTCCTACGAGCAGTACTTC. Protein product: CASSHPSSYEQYF.